This T cell receptor beta chain was sequenced for a study of T cell responses to AZD1222 COVID-19 vaccine. General observations from the study: Variant regions that are unmutated are reportedly the target of nearly half of spike-specific TCRs.

Sequenced by immunoSEQ multiplex PCR; TCRdb stores in-frame clones only, minus some. The sample lists 75,000 to 90,000 clones, 75% to 90% occurring once. The CDR3 spans 16 residues. Germline V CDR1 and CDR2: MRHNA, SNTAGT. V lost 5 bases to trimming and J lost 0 bases; unmatched junction nucleotides: 7. With respect to this clone: Antigen: not known.

The chain employs TRBV6-4 and TRBJ2-4; TRBD2 matches 7 bases. This sequence originates from an adult who received the AZD1222 COVID-19 vaccine. The starting material was peripheral blood, obtained 28 days after the second AZD1222 dose. As DNA, the CDR3 is TGTGCCAGCAGTCCCCTACCGGGGGGAGCCAAAAACATTCAGTACTTC. It is translated as CASSPLPGGAKNIQYF.